This record looks at one T cell receptor beta chain sequence and its context. A much larger clone differs by one base, so this may be a read error. From the multiplex PCR reads, TCRdb called clonotypes with MiXCR, one entry per CDR3 protein. The sample holds some 100,000 distinct CDR3 sequences, 21% seen once. This sample was included in a study of breast tumors, draining lymph nodes, adjacent tissues. The lymph nodes were axillary draining lymph nodes from breast cancer patients. Specimen: axillary lymph node tissue. The receptor comes from a female donor with breast cancer. Some clones in this sample may be carry-over from other donors' samples.

This CDR3 is CASSQSGRAGETQYF. DNA for the CDR3: TGTGCCAGCAGCCAGAGCGGGAGGGCAGGAGAGACCCAGTACTTC. The chain uses TRBV5-4 and TRBJ2-5, with 10 nucleotides matching TRBD2. Germline CDR1 and CDR2: SGHNT and YYREEE (reference sequence). The CDR3 length is 15 residues. J lost 4 bases, V lost 4 bases, and 7 bases had no gene match.